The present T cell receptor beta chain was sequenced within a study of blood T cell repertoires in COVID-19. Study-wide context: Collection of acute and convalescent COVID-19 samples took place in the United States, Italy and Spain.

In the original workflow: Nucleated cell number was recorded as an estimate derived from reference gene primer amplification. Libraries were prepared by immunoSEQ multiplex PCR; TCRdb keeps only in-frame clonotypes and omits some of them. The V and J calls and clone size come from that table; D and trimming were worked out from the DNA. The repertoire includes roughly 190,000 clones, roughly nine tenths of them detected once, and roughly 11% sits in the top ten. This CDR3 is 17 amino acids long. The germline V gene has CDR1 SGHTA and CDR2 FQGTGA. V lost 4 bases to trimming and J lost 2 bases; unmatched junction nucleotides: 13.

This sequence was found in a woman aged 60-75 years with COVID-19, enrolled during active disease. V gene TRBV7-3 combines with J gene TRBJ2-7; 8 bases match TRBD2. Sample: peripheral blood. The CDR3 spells CASSSTPEQGLAYEQYF. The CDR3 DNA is TGTGCCAGCAGCTCGACCCCCGAACAGGGACTAGCCTACGAGCAGTACTTC.